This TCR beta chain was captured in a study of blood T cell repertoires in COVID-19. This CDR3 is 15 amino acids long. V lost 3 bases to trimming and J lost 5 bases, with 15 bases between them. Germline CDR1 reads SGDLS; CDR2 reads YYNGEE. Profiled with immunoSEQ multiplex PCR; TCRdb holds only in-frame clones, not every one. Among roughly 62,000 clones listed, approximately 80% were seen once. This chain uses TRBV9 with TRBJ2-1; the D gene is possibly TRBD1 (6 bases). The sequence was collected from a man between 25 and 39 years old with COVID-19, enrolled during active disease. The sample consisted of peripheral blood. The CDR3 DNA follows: TGTGCCAGCAGCGCCTCAGGGGTTGTGCACAATGAGCAGTTCTTC. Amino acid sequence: CASSASGVVHNEQFF.